This note documents a single T cell receptor beta chain sequence. This clonotype was observed many times. Its antigen specificity is not known. No clone much larger than this one lies a single base away; base qualities are absent. This record belongs to a study of molecular identifiers for immune sequencing clone quantification (dated by TCRdb to between 2018 and 2020). Regarding the research as a whole: For a replicate experiment, RNA from about 20,000 or 100,000 naive CD8 T cells was divided into five aliquots, of which four were sequenced. This methods study used CD8 T cells to benchmark TCR RNA copy counting and molecular-identifier clustering-based TCR repertoire sequencing (MIDCIRS). Study-level results and caveats: A single cell's worth of spiked-in Jurkat TCR RNA was reported detectable even among approximately 930,000 naive CD8 T cells. In CMV-specific effector cells, clones with more than 20 RNA copies accounted for over 99% of molecules, whereas in naive cells such clones accounted for under 1%. Naive libraries contained spiked-in Jurkat TCR RNA (approximately nine copies' worth), which is not part of the donor repertoire. When barcode sub-clustering was left out, chimeric consensus sequences inflated TCR diversity, with chimeras reaching as high as 47%. Modeling gave around 3 recovered TCR RNA copies per cell versus around 9.9 by digital PCR, implying about 30% capture efficiency. Identical TCR molecules sharing a barcode could cause highly expanded clone sizes to be underestimated.

The cysteine opens and the phenylalanine closes a CDR3 of 16 amino acids. Here the CDR3 DNA is all that survives: 48 bases in frame from base 1. CDR1 SGHAT and CDR2 FQNNGV are derived from the germline V gene. Relative to germline, V is 1 base shorter and J is 6 bases shorter, with 17 bases between their ends. Receptor libraries were prepared by PCR. Sequencing took place on a NextSeq 500. Bulk TCR libraries were made following a previously described method, with the TCR primers given in Table S5. Purification of total RNA was performed with the Qiagen AllPrep DNA/RNA kit. Reads from multiple sequencing runs of the same library were pooled before analysis. Processing in the source paper ran as follows. Reads were retained only if an exact TCR constant sequence was present, and the retained reads were trimmed to 150 nt and grouped according to their 12-nt molecular barcodes. Reads in each barcode group were sub-clustered using a 15% Levenshtein threshold, and a quality-weighted consensus sequence was built for each RNA molecule. Non-functional sequences were discarded, and so were lower-count sequences lying one edit away from another sequence. On the basis of fitting two negative binomial distributions, barcode sub-clusters with fewer than 20% of the maximum read count were discarded. The public sequencing data were trimmed at Q25 with fastp and processed into clonotypes with MiXCR by TCRdb, which kept only in-frame beta chains. Rows are unified per CDR3 protein, each entry keeping the most common DNA and genes. What appears here as the V and J calls and clone size reflects TCRdb's work, not the paper's. Across this sample there are some 590,000 distinct CDR3 sequences, with about 25% seen only once. The ten largest clones add up to about 0.81% of the sample.

Libraries of naive CD8 T cells were generated from roughly 20,000 to 1,000,000 sorted cells, with 10%, 30% or 50% of the purified RNA used. Naive CD8 T cells, defined as CD8+CD4-CCR7+CD45RA+, were FACS-sorted into RLT Plus buffer on a BD FACSAria II. Around 10 TCR copies' worth of Jurkat RNA were spiked into roughly 19,000-1,000,000 naive CD8 T cell samples to test detection sensitivity. CD8 T cells were enriched using RosetteSep CD8+ T Cell Enrichment Cocktail and Ficoll-Paque, and the enriched cells then underwent ACK red cell lysis. The sequencing input was naive CD8+ T cells from blood, with Jurkat cell RNA spiked in. What this sample's cell subset or site label stands for: FACS-sorted CD8+CD4-CCR7+CD45RA+ naive T cells. This chain joins TRBV11-2 to TRBJ2-3; the D call could be TRBD1 or TRBD2, with each sharing 6 bases. This TCR came from a human donor in good health. Some libraries in this study had Jurkat cell RNA spiked in. The CDR3 region has the sequence CASSLGGTNAGDTQYF. The sequenced DNA is TGTGCCAGCAGCTTAGGCGGGACAAACGCAGGGGATACGCAGTATTTT.